This T cell receptor (beta chain) was captured in a study of cytomegalovirus exposure and HLA in healthy donors. Findings of the study overall: Prior analysis indicated that the majority of TCR beta V segments exhibited productivity approximately 90% or approximately 30% of the time. Looking again later, the authors saw that most CMV-associated TCR beta chains seemed HLA-restricted. Later genetic work tied a missense DCLRE1C variant to beta-chain V and J trimming. In all likelihood, a cluster of highly shared sequence variants was a sequencing artifact.

The primer mix had 60 Vbeta and 13 Jbeta primers. The protocol was immunoSEQ multiplex PCR, while the TCRdb copy is restricted to in-frame clones and leaves out a portion. The sample has roughly 120,000 clones; 70% to 75% are singletons. This CDR3 has 17 residues. Germline CDR1 and CDR2: MDHEN and SYDVKM. After removal of 7 bases from V and 3 bases from J, the junction contained 14 bases not matched to a gene. With respect to this clone: No antigen is known for it.

V and J are TRBV28 and TRBJ2-2; 7 bases fit TRBD1. Material for sequencing was PBMCs. The TCR was taken from a woman under 30 in good health and CMV-seronegative. The CDR3 loop is CASIRGGWGRDTGELFF. CDR3 nucleotide sequence: TGTGCCAGCATCAGAGGGGGCTGGGGGCGCGACACCGGGGAGCTGTTTTTT. Full variable domain (missing parts from reference TRBV28 and TRBJ2-2): DVKVTQSSRYLVKRTGEKVFLECVQDMDHENMFWYRQDPGLGLRLIYFSYDVKMKEKGDIPEGYSVSREKKERFSLILESASTNQTSMYLCASIRGGWGRDTGELFFGEGSRLTVL.